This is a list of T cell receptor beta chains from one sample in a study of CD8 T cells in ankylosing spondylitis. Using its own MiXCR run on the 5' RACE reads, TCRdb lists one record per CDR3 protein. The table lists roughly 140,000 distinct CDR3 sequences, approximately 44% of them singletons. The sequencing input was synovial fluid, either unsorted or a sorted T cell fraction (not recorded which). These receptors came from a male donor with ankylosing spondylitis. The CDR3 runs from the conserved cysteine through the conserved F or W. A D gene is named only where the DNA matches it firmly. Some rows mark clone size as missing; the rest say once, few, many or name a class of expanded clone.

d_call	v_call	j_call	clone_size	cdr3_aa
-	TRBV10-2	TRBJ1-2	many	CATLPGTTGYGYTF
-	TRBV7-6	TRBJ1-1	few	CASSLVWGETEAFF
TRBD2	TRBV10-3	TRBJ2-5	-	CAISETAGQETQYF
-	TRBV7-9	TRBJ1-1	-	CASSLVGRENTEAFF
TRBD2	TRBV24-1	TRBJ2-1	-	CATSDRAGTSGGYNEQFF
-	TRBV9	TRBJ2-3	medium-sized	CASSLTSMGADTQYF
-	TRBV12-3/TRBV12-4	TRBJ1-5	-	CASSSRVFQPQHF
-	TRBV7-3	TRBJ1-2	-	CASSDGTSYGYTF
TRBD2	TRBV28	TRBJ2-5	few	CAVKRAGVVETQYF
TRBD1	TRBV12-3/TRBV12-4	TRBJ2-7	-	CASSSLNRGAYEQYF
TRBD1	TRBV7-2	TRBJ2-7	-	CASRAQGAVEQYF
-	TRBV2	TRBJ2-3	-	CASSTGVRYTDTQYF
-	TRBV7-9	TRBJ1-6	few	CASSFPGPSRSNSPLHF
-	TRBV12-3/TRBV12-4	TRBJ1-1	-	CASSFGGSEDTEAFF
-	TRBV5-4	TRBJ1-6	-	CASSWGDGSLHF
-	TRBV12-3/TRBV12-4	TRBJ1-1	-	CASSSYKNTEAFF